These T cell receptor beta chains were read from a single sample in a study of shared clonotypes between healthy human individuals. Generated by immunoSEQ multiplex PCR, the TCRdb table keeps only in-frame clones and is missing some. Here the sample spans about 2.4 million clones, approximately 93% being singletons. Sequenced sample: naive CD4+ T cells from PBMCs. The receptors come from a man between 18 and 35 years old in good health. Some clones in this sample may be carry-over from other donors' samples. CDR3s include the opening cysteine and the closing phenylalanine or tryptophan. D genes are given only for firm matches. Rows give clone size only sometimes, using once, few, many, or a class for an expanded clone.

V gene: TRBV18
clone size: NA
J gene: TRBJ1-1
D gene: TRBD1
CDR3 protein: CASSPTGGPEAFF
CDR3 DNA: TGTGCCAGCTCACCGACAGGGGGCCCTGAAGCTTTCTTT

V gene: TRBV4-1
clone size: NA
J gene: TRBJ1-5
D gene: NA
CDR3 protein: CASSQGRTILNQPQHF
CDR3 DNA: TGCGCCAGCAGCCAAGGTCGGACGATCCTTAATCAGCCCCAGCATTTT

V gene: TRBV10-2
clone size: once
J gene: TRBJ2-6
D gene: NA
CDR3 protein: CAVGSSGANVLTF
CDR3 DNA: TGCGCCGTGGGGTCCTCTGGGGCCAACGTCCTGACTTTC

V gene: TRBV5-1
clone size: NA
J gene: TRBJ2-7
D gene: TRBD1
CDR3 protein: CASSLTGTGPYEQYF
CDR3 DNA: TGCGCCAGCAGCCTTACCGGGACAGGACCCTACGAGCAGTACTTC

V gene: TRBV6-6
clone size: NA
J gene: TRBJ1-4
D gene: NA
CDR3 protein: CASSYTGATTNEKLFF
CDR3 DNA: TGTGCCAGCAGTTACACGGGGGCGACGACTAATGAAAAACTGTTTTTT

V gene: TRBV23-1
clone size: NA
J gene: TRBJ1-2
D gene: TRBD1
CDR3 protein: CASSHGNRDRVRGYTF
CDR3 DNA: TGCGCCAGCAGTCATGGCAACCGAGACAGGGTTCGCGGCTACACCTTC

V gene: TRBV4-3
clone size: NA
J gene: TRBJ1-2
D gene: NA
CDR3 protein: CASSQLGVGSGYTF
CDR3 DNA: TGCGCCAGCAGCCAATTAGGGGTCGGCAGCGGCTACACCTTC

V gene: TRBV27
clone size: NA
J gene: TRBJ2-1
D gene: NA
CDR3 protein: CATKRVERGGRPVSYNEQFF
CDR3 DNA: TGTGCCACCAAAAGGGTTGAAAGGGGTGGACGCCCGGTCTCCTACAATGAGCAGTTCTTC

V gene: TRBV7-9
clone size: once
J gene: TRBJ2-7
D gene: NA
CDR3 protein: CASSAPGKIYEQYF
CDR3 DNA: TGTGCCAGCAGCGCGCCGGGAAAAATCTACGAGCAGTACTTC

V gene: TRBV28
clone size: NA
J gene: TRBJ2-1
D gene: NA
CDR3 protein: CASSFWTVDEQFF
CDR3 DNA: TGTGCCAGCAGTTTTTGGACAGTGGATGAGCAGTTCTTC

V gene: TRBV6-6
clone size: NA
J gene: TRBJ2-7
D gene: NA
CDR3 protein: CASSYSRGGASYEQYF
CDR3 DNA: TGTGCCAGCAGTTACTCGCGTGGGGGGGCATCCTACGAGCAGTACTTC

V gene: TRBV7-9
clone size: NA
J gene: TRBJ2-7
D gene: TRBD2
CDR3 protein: CASRKGLAGGGHEQYF
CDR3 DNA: TGTGCCAGCAGGAAAGGGCTAGCGGGAGGCGGCCACGAGCAGTACTTC

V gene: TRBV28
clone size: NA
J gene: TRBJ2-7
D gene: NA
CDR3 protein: CASSIISPNPLNEQYF
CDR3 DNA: TGTGCCAGCAGTATAATCTCACCTAACCCCCTGAACGAGCAGTACTTC

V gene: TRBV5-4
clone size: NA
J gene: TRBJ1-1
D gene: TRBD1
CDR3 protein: CASSKAGTAMNTEAFF
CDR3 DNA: TGTGCCAGCAGCAAGGCCGGGACAGCTATGAACACTGAAGCTTTCTTT

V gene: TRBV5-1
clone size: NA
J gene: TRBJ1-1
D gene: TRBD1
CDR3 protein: CASSSSRTGNTEAFF
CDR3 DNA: TGCGCCAGCAGCTCCTCCCGGACAGGGAACACTGAAGCTTTCTTT

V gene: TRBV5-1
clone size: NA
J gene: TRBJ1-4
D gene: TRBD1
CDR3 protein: CASSPFDRATNEKLFF
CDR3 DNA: TGCGCCAGCAGCCCCTTTGACAGGGCAACTAATGAAAAACTGTTTTTT

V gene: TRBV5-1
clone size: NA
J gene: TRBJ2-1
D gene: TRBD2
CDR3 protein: CASSPRGSTYNEQFF
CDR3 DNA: TGCGCCAGCAGCCCACGCGGGAGCACCTACAATGAGCAGTTCTTC

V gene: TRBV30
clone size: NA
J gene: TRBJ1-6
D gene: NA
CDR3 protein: CAHDPQGNNSPLHF
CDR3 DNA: TGTGCCCACGATCCTCAGGGTAACAATTCACCCCTCCACTTT

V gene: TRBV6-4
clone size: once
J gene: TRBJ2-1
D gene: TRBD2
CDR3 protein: CASSDILGTSGRFNEQFF
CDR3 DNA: TGTGCCAGCAGTGACATCCTGGGGACTAGCGGGAGGTTTAATGAGCAGTTCTTC

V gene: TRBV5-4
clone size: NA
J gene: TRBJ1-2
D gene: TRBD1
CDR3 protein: CASSWDRGKYGYTF
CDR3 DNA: TGTGCCAGCAGCTGGGACAGGGGAAAGTATGGCTACACCTTC

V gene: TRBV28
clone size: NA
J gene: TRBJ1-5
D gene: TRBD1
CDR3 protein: CASSFEDRGRNQPQHF
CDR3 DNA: TGTGCCAGCAGTTTTGAGGACAGGGGTCGCAATCAGCCCCAGCATTTT

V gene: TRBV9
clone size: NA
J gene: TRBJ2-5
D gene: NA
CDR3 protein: CASSVQGLGQETQYF
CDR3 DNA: TGTGCCAGCAGCGTACAGGGTTTGGGGCAAGAGACCCAGTACTTC

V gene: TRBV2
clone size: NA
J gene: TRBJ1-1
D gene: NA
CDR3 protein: CATTLVSEAFF
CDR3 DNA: TGTGCCACCACTTTGGTCAGTGAAGCTTTCTTT

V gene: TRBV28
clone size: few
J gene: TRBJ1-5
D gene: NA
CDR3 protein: CASSLWGQPQHF
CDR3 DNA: TGTGCCAGCAGTTTATGGGGTCAGCCCCAGCATTTT

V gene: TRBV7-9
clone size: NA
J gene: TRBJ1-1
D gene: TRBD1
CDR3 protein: CASSLAGTGSSTEAFF
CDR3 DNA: TGTGCCAGCAGCTTAGCAGGGACAGGGAGTAGTACTGAAGCTTTCTTT

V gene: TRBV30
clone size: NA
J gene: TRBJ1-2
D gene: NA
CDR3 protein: CAWSLGRAMEYGYTF
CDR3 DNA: TGTGCCTGGAGTTTAGGCAGGGCGATGGAATATGGCTACACCTTC

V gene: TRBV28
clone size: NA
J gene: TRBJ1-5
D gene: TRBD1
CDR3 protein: CASSDWTGGAGQPQHF
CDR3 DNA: TGTGCCAGCAGTGATTGGACAGGGGGCGCCGGGCAGCCCCAGCATTTT

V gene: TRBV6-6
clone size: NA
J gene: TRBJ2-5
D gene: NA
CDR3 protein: CASSSPGMTAETQYF
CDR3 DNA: TGTGCCAGCAGTTCCCCCGGGATGACTGCTGAGACCCAGTACTTC

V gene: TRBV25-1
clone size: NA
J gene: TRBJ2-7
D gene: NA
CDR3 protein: CASSESDSYEQYF
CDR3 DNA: TGTGCCAGCAGTGAATCTGACAGCTACGAGCAGTACTTC

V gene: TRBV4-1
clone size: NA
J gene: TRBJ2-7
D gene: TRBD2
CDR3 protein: CASRMGLAEPYEQYF
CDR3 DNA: TGCGCCAGCCGGATGGGACTAGCGGAACCCTACGAGCAGTACTTC

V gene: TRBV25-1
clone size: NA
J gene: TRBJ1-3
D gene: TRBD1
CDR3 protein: CATRQGSTAIYF
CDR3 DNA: TGTGCCACCCGACAGGGATCGACTGCCATATATTTT

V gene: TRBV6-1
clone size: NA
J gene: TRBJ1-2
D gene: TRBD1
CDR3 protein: CASSGDRGQGYGYTF
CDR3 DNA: TGTGCCAGCAGTGGGGACAGGGGGCAAGGCTATGGCTACACCTTC

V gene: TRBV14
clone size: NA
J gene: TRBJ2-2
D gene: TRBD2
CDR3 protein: CASRNSGSGGTGELFF
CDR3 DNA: TGTGCCAGCCGGAATAGCGGGAGTGGGGGCACCGGGGAGCTGTTTTTT